The 10 T cell receptor beta chains in this list originate from one sample, sequenced in a study of T cells after posttransplantation cyclophosphamide (dated by TCRdb to about 2016). Receptor amplification or capture employed the immunoSEQ multiplex PCR assay. In TCRdb, the immuneACCESS table is reduced to in-frame sequences with V and J assigned. These tables do not hold every clone; where another copy was compared, an unresolved V gene accounts for under half, and the others remain unexplained. Within this sample are 10,000 to 12,000 clones, with approximately 95% of them counted one time only. The ten largest make up 0.25% to 0.3% of the sample. Sequencing used naive CD8+ T cells sorted from PBMCs. Source of these receptors: a man aged 30-40 years in good health and a related stem cell transplant donor.

This chain links TRBV10-1 with TRBJ2-1, with D tentatively TRBD1 (5 bases). CDR3 length: 14 amino acids. V was pared by 3 bases and J by 4 bases, with 10 bases between. Germline V CDR1 and CDR2: WNHNN, SYGVQD (reference sequence). The CDR3 sequence: CASSDAGSYNEQFF. Here the CDR3 DNA reads TGCGCCAGCAGTGATGCAGGGTCTTACAATGAGCAGTTCTTC.

The chain employs TRBV5-4 and TRBJ2-1, with D perhaps TRBD1 (5 bases). The V and J ends lost 4 bases and 15 bases respectively, with 20 bases between them. The CDR3 has 13 amino acids. Germline-derived CDR1 and CDR2 are SGHNT and YYREEE (reference sequence). CDR3 in amino acids: CASSPLPGFPWFF. CDR3 sequence (DNA): TGTGCCAGCAGCCCATTGCCAGGGTTTCCATGGTTCTTC. Drawing the rest from reference TRBV5-4 and TRBJ2-1, the complete variable domain is ETGVTQSPTHLIKTRGQQVTLRCSSQSGHNTVSWYQQALGQGPQFIFQYYREEENGRGNFPPRFSGLQFPNYSSELNVNALELDDSALYLCASSPLPGFPWFFGPGTRLTVL.

This clone was detected once. This sequence joins TRBV2 and TRBJ2-5; the D is unclear. Germline assignment: CDR1 SNHLY and CDR2 FYNNEI. V was pared by 6 bases and J by 1 base, with 12 bases between. This CDR3 contains 14 residues. The CDR3 region is CASRIPPSQETQYF. The CDR3 nucleotides read TGTGCCAGCAGGATACCACCGAGCCAAGAGACCCAGTACTTC.

This chain uses TRBV6-5 with TRBJ2-1; D perhaps matches TRBD1 (6 bases). This CDR3 contains 13 residues. Germline CDR1 is MNHEY and CDR2 is SVGAGI. V gave up 4 bases and J gave up 6 bases, with 10 bases separating them. CDR3 DNA: TGTGCCAGCAGTTCCTTACAGGGCAATGAGCAGTTCTTC. Translation gives CASSSLQGNEQFF.

This chain joins TRBV28 and TRBJ1-1; 7 bases map to TRBD1. V lost 1 base and J lost 4; bases outside the gene matches: 6. CDR3 length: 15 amino acids. Germline CDR1 is MDHEN and CDR2 is SYDVKM. CDR3: CASSLFARGVTEAFF. The CDR3 nucleotides are TGTGCCAGCAGTTTATTCGCCAGGGGGGTCACTGAAGCTTTCTTT. Based on the CDR3 plus reference TRBV28 and TRBJ1-1, the full variable domain is DVKVTQSSRYLVKRTGEKVFLECVQDMDHENMFWYRQDPGLGLRLIYFSYDVKMKEKGDIPEGYSVSREKKERFSLILESASTNQTSMYLCASSLFARGVTEAFFGQGTRLTVV.

This clone occurred a few times. This rearrangement joins TRBV6-5 to TRBJ1-4; no reliable D call. This CDR3 comprises 12 residues. V lost 4 bases and J 4 bases, leaving 4 bases between the germline ends. Germline CDR1 and CDR2: MNHEY and SVGAGI. Here the CDR3 reads CASSSLNEKLFF. The CDR3, as DNA: TGTGCCAGCAGTTCCCTTAATGAAAAACTGTTTTTT.

The genes are TRBV9 and TRBJ2-1; TRBD2 matches at 7 bases. The CDR3 length is 15 residues. Germline values: CDR1 SGDLS, CDR2 YYNGEE. V shed 3 bases, J shed 4 bases, and the junction held 7 bases outside the gene matches. Written as DNA, the CDR3 is TGTGCCAGCAGCGCCGAGCGGGGCGATTACAATGAGCAGTTCTTC. Encoded protein: CASSAERGDYNEQFF.

This chain links TRBV5-4 with TRBJ2-7, with 9 positions matching TRBD1. The germline V gene has CDR1 SGHNT and CDR2 YYREEE (reference sequence). The CDR3 sequence is 14 residues long. V trimming: 4 bases; J trimming: 2 bases; junction bases outside the gene matches: 4. The DNA for the CDR3 is TGTGCCAGCAGCCGCCGGGACAGGGCCTACGAGCAGTACTTC. It encodes CASSRRDRAYEQYF. Based on the CDR3 plus reference TRBV5-4 and TRBJ2-7, the full variable domain is ETGVTQSPTHLIKTRGQQVTLRCSSQSGHNTVSWYQQALGQGPQFIFQYYREEENGRGNFPPRFSGLQFPNYSSELNVNALELDDSALYLCASSRRDRAYEQYFGPGTRLTVT.

The CDR3 region is CASRLWDRAYEQYF. The CDR3 region has the DNA TGTGCAAGTCGCTTGTGGGACAGGGCCTACGAGCAGTACTTC. J is TRBJ2-7 and V is TRBV12-2; the D call TRBD1 from the table was never checked on the DNA. TRBV12-2 is a known pseudogene. The CDR3 consists of 14 residues.

The J gene is TRBJ1-2, the V gene TRBV6-6; D is ambiguous. The CDR3 is 14 amino acids. V lost 2 bases, J lost 3 bases, and 10 bases lay in between. Germline CDR1 reads MNHNY; CDR2 reads SVGAGI (reference sequence). CDR3 region: CASSYGEGDYGYTF. In nucleotides, the CDR3 is TGTGCCAGCAGTTACGGGGAGGGCGACTATGGCTACACCTTC.